One T cell receptor beta chain is described in this entry. Its cognate antigen is unknown. The sample is drawn from a study of regulatory T cells in long-lasting Graves disease. The wider study: Antithyroid drug use was under 3 months in newly diagnosed Graves' patients.

Overall study results and limits: It was peripheral blood alone, not thyroid tissue, that was studied. Persistent disease exhibited a predilection for TRBV28, TRBJ1-2 and TRBJ2-5.

The time point is: newly diagnosed GD, antithyroid drugs for less than 3 months. PBMC-derived RNA was used for the TCR library. Library construction for TCR beta used iRepertoire HTBI primers and Arm-PCR of CDR3 regions. TCRdb processed the multiplex PCR reads anew with MiXCR; each CDR3 protein has one entry. The repertoire has 370,000 or so distinct CDR3 sequences, around 15% of them found once; the top ten carry around 21%. With V trimmed by 10 bases and J by 6 bases, 4 bases remained unmatched. CDR3 size: 13 residues. The V gene's germline CDR1 is ENHRY and CDR2 SYGVKD. These data were likewise used in another study, on T cells in Graves' hyperthyroidism and ophthalmopathy. From that report: Also found in blood were most expanded thyroid clonotypes above 0.001.

The chain has TRBV10-3 and TRBJ2-1, with 12 bases aligning to TRBD2. The clonotype originates from a woman between 18 and 29 years old with Graves disease. This specimen was peripheral blood mononuclear cells (PBMCs), taken at new diagnosis, from a patient treated with antithyroid drugs. The chain's CDR3 is CANGLAGSNEQFF. The CDR3 nucleotides are TGTGCCAACGGACTAGCGGGAAGCAATGAGCAGTTCTTC.